This T cell receptor beta chain was captured by sequencing in a study of shared T cell receptors in the human thymus. Assay: immunoSEQ multiplex PCR; the TCRdb copy retains only in-frame clones and omits some. The sample has about 380,000 clones; 95% are singletons. V was clipped by 0 bases and J by 4 bases, with 10 bases between them. This CDR3 has 13 residues. From germline, CDR1 is GTSNPN and CDR2 SVGIG (reference sequence). This TCR was sampled from a human donor. The sample consisted of thymocytes. The rearrangement uses TRBV30 and TRBJ2-7; D gene unclear. CDR3 nucleotides: TGTGCCTGGAGTGTACTGGGATCTTACGAGCAGTACTTC. Residues: CAWSVLGSYEQYF.